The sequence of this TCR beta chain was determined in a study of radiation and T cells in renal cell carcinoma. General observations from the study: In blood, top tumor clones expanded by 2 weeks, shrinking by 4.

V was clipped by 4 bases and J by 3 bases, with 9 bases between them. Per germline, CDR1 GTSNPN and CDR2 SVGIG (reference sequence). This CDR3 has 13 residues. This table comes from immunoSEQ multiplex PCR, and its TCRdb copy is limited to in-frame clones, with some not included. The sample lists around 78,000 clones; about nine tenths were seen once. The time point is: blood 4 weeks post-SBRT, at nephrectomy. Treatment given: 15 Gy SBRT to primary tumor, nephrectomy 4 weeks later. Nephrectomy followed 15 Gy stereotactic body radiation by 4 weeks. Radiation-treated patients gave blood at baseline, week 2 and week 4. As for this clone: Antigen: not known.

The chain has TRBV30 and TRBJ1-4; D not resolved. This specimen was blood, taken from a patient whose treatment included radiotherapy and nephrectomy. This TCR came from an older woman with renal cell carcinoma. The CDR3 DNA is TGTGCCTGGACCCCCTTGGCTAATGAAAAACTGTTTTTT. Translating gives CAWTPLANEKLFF.